One and the same sample provided the 11 T cell receptor beta chains below, sequenced in a study of blood T cell repertoires in COVID-19. Method: immunoSEQ multiplex PCR; TCRdb's copy keeps in-frame clones and lacks some. The sample yields about 160,000 clones, more than 70% seen once. Sequences were obtained from PBMCs or T cells enriched from blood (not recorded which). Source of these receptors: a man aged 40-49 years who had recovered from COVID-19.

As regards this clone: The junction and the germline gene differ at one end; a read error may be behind it. This rearrangement joins TRBV15 to TRBJ1-2; D is perhaps TRBD1 (5 bases). Germline CDR1 and CDR2: LNHNV and YYDKDF (reference sequence). This CDR3 comprises 15 residues. CDR3 in DNA: TGTGCCACCAGCCGAGACCCCAGACAGTCCTATGGCTACACCTTC. It specifies CATSRDPRQSYGYTF.

Points on this clone: Given a much more abundant clone one base away, this may be a read error. Other DNA sequences within the sample encode an identical CDR3. The rearrangement uses TRBV19 and TRBJ2-2; D is ambiguous. CDR1 and CDR2 (germline): LNHDA, SQIVND (reference sequence). CDR3 length: 17 amino acids. V was trimmed by 0 bases and J by 3 bases, leaving 14 bases between them. This chain's CDR3 is CASSIEADWRDTGELFF. For the CDR3, the DNA is TGTGCCAGTAGTATAGAGGCGGATTGGAGAGACACCGGGGAGCTGTTTTTT.

The CDR3 region is CASSETGQPQHF. CDR3 in DNA: TGTGCCAGCAGCGAAACAGGCCAGCCCCAGCATTTT. The rearrangement joins TRBV7-9 to TRBJ1-5; tentative D call: TRBD1 (5 bases). The V end was cut by 5 bases, the J end by 7 bases, with 9 bases between. Looked up from germline, CDR1 is SEHNR and CDR2 is FQNEAQ (reference sequence). This CDR3 region has 12 residues.

CDR3 region: CASTLQGAGEKLFF. CDR3 nucleotide sequence: TGTGCCAGCACCCTTCAGGGGGCCGGTGAAAAACTGTTTTTT. The rearrangement uses TRBV6-5 and TRBJ1-4; TRBD1 matches at 8 bases. The length of the CDR3 is 14 residues. The J segment lost 7 bases and the V segment lost 7 bases, leaving 8 bases of the junction unmatched. Germline lookup yields CDR1 MNHEY and CDR2 SVGAGI.

The J gene is TRBJ1-1, the V gene TRBV29-1, with a possible D match to TRBD1 (5 bases). V was clipped by 4 bases and J by 4 bases, with 13 bases between them. Germline V gene lookup returns CDR1 SQVTM and CDR2 ANQGSEA. The CDR3 loop spans 13 amino acids. In DNA, the CDR3 is TGCAGCGTTGGGTGGGGGGGAACCACTGAAGCTTTCTTT. It translates to CSVGWGGTTEAFF.

The CDR3: CASSYSIQGTPSGANVLTF. In nucleotides, the CDR3 is TGTGCCAGCAGTTACTCGATACAGGGTACCCCCTCTGGGGCCAACGTCCTGACTTTC. V usage is TRBV6-7 and J usage is TRBJ2-6; the D gene is possibly TRBD1 (6 bases). TRBV6-7 is filed as an ORF, its function uncertain. The CDR3 has 19 residues. V was cut by 0 bases and J by 0 bases, with 15 bases left in between.

The chain has TRBV6-1 and TRBJ1-2, with 9 bases aligning to TRBD1. Germline CDR1 reads MNHNS; CDR2 reads SASEGT. The trim removed 2 bases at V and 5 bases at J, leaving 6 bases unmatched. The CDR3 totals 15 residues. The DNA for the CDR3 is TGTGCCAGCAGTGAATTAGGGACAGGGTCTTATGGCTACACCTTC. Residues: CASSELGTGSYGYTF.

V and J are TRBV25-1 and TRBJ2-7; D is possibly TRBD1 (5 bases). There are 14 residues in the CDR3. The germline gives CDR1 MGHDK, CDR2 SYGVNS. Between the trimmed V and J ends, which lost 0 bases and 2 bases, there was a span of 8 bases. DNA for the CDR3: TGTGCCAGCAGTGAATACAGGGCCGCCTACGAGCAGTACTTC. Encoded protein: CASSEYRAAYEQYF.

The chain employs TRBV14 and TRBJ1-4; tentative D call: TRBD1 (5 bases). V lost 1 base to trimming and J lost 13 bases, with 10 bases between them. Looked up from germline, CDR1 is SGHDN and CDR2 is FVKESK. This CDR3 has 12 amino acids. CDR3 sequence: CASSQVQGRLFF. Here the CDR3 DNA reads TGTGCCAGCAGCCAAGTCCAGGGTAGACTGTTTTTT. Complete variable domain (other parts from reference TRBV14 and TRBJ1-4): EAGVTQFPSHSVIEKGQTVTLRCDPISGHDNLYWYRRVMGKEIKFLLHFVKESKQDESGMPNNRFLAERTGGTYSTLKVQPAELEDSGVYFCASSQVQGRLFFGSGTQLSVL.

This chain connects TRBV2 to TRBJ2-1; 11 nucleotides agree with TRBD2. Germline V gene lookup returns CDR1 SNHLY and CDR2 FYNNEI. The CDR3 runs 19 residues. After removal of 2 bases from V and 5 bases from J, the junction contained 14 bases not matched to a gene. The DNA for the CDR3 is TGTGCCAGCAGTGAAAACCTAGCGGGGGGCCTACCACGAAACAATGAGCAGTTCTTC. Its protein product is CASSENLAGGLPRNNEQFF. Using reference TRBV2 and TRBJ2-1 for the parts outside the CDR3, the full variable domain is EPEVTQTPSHQVTQMGQEVILRCVPISNHLYFYWYRQILGQKVEFLVSFYNNEISEKSEIFDDQFSVERPDGSNFTLKIRSTKLEDSAMYFCASSENLAGGLPRNNEQFFGPGTRLTVL.

The rearrangement joins TRBV7-8 to TRBJ2-7, with a tentative D call TRBD2 (5 bases). CDR3 length: 15 residues. V gave up 7 bases and J gave up 3 bases, with 19 bases separating them. The germline V gene encodes CDR1 SGHVS and CDR2 FQNEAQ. The CDR3 DNA is TGTGCCAGCACGAGGGTCCTTGTTCGGGACTACGAGCAGTACGTC. Protein product: CASTRVLVRDYEQYV.